Following are 5 T cell receptor beta chains from one sample sequenced in a study of OX40 agonist ivuxolimab in advanced cancers. Profiling relied on immunoSEQ multiplex PCR, and the TCRdb table lists in-frame clones only, not all of them. The data contain tens of thousands of clones, 65% to 85% of them singletons. The sample here was CD4+ or CD8+ T cells sorted from blood, taken in a trial of the OX40 agonist ivuxolimab. The receptors come from an adult with an advanced solid tumor such as melanoma, head and neck, liver or kidney cancer.

The chain links TRBV2 to TRBJ1-1, with 7 bases matching TRBD1. With V trimmed by 6 bases and J by 5 bases, 9 bases remained unmatched. The germline V gene encodes CDR1 SNHLY and CDR2 FYNNEI. There are 14 residues in the CDR3. This chain's CDR3 is CASSGRQGGTEAFF. CDR3 nucleotides: TGTGCCAGCAGCGGAAGACAGGGAGGGACTGAAGCTTTCTTT.

The chain links TRBV28 to TRBJ2-7; the D gene is possibly TRBD1 (6 bases). This CDR3 has 16 residues. Trimming cost V 4 bases and J 7 bases, with 23 bases left between them. The germline gives CDR1 MDHEN, CDR2 SYDVKM. CDR3 nucleotide sequence: TGTGCCAGCAGTTCTTCCGGGACACCAGTTTGGGGGGAGCAGTACTTC. Translated, it gives CASSSSGTPVWGEQYF.

The chain recombines TRBV6-1 with TRBJ2-5; 13 bases are shared with TRBD2. CDR3 length equals 16 residues. CDR1 is MNHNS, CDR2 SASEGT, per germline. With 4 bases clipped from V and 5 bases from J, the junction kept 7 bases outside the gene matches. CDR3 coding DNA: TGTGCCAGCAGTGGAGGGGGGACTAGCGGGACGGAGACCCAGTACTTC. This gives the protein CASSGGGTSGTETQYF.

This chain uses TRBV19 with TRBJ2-5; 8 bases line up with TRBD2. The CDR3 is 18 amino acids. The V segment lost 8 bases and the J segment 5 bases; nucleotides outside the gene matches: 22. CDR1 and CDR2 (germline): LNHDA, SQIVND (reference sequence). CDR3 residues: CASSPFLAGISYRETQYF. The CDR3 DNA follows: TGTGCCAGTTCTCCCTTCCTAGCGGGTATCAGTTATCGGGAGACCCAGTACTTC.

V and J are TRBV5-1 and TRBJ2-5; D unresolved. Germline V gene data show CDR1 as SGHRS and CDR2 as YFSETQ. The CDR3 runs 14 residues. The germline V and J ends were trimmed by 4 bases and 4 bases, with 14 bases remaining between them. CDR3: CASSRTGSGETQYF. DNA for the CDR3: TGCGCCAGCAGCCGAACCGGATCCGGAGAGACCCAGTACTTC.